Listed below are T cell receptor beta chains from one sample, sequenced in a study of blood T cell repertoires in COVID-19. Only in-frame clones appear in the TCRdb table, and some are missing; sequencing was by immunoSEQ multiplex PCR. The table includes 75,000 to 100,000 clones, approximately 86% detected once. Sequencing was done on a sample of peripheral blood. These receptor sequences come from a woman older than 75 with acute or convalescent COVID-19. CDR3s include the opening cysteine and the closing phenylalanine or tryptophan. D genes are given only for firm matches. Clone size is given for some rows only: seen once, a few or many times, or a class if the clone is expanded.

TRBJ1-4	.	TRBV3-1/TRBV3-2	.	TGTGCCAGCAGCCAAGAGGTCCGCGCTAATGAAAAACTGTTTTTT	CASSQEVRANEKLFF
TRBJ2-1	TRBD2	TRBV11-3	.	TGTGCCAGCAGCTTAGGTGGGGTAGCGGGAGGGAATGAGCAGTTCTTC	CASSLGGVAGGNEQFF
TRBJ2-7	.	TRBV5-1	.	TGCGCCAGCAGCTTGATCGGACAGAACTACGAGCAGTACTTC	CASSLIGQNYEQYF
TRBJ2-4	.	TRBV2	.	TGTGCCAGCACCCAAGGAAACTATATAAACATTCAGTACTTC	CASTQGNYINIQYF
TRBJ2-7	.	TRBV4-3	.	TGCGCCAGCAGCCAGGGGCGGGACCCCTACGAGCAGTACTTC	CASSQGRDPYEQYF
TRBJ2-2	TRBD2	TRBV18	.	TGTGCCAGCTCACCAGGGACTAGCGGATCCACCGGGGAGCTGTTTTTT	CASSPGTSGSTGELFF
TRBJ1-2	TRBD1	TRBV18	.	TGTGCCAGCTCACCGGGACAGGGGGAATTACGAAACTATGGCTACACCTTC	CASSPGQGELRNYGYTF
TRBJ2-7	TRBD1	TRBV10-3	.	TGTGCCATCAGTGAAACTACAGGGGGCGGCGAGCAGTACTTC	CAISETTGGGEQYF
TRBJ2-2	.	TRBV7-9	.	TGTGCCAGCAGACCCACTAGTCCCGGGGAGCTGTTTTTT	CASRPTSPGELFF
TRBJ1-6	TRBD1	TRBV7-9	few	TGTGCCAGCAGCTTATGGGACAGTAATAATTCACCCCTCCACTTT	CASSLWDSNNSPLHF